These T cell receptor beta chains were read from a single sample in a study of shared clonotypes between healthy human individuals. Assay: immunoSEQ multiplex PCR; the TCRdb copy retains only in-frame clones and omits some. Of roughly 490,000 clones in the sample, approximately 79% were seen once. Material: PBMCs. Every receptor here comes from a woman aged 35 to 49 in good health. Some clones in this sample may be carry-over from other donors' samples. The CDR3 runs from the conserved cysteine through the conserved F or W. The order of the fields is V gene, J gene, D gene, clone size, CDR3 protein, CDR3 DNA. The D gene is left open where the match is weak. Part of the rows lack a size; the others show once, few, many or a class for expanded clones.

v_gene: TRBV5-1; j_gene: TRBJ1-4; d_gene: .; abundance: .; CDR3aa: CASSSDPATNEKLFF; CDR3nt: TGCGCCAGCAGCTCAGACCCTGCAACTAATGAAAAACTGTTTTTT
v_gene: TRBV2; j_gene: TRBJ2-7; d_gene: .; abundance: many; CDR3aa: CASRGDLNSYEQYF; CDR3nt: TGTGCCAGCAGGGGGGACTTAAACTCCTACGAGCAGTACTTC
v_gene: TRBV2; j_gene: TRBJ1-4; d_gene: .; abundance: many; CDR3aa: CASRIRRTANEKLFF; CDR3nt: TGTGCCAGCAGGATCCGGCGTACGGCTAATGAAAAACTGTTTTTT
v_gene: TRBV7-9; j_gene: TRBJ2-7; d_gene: .; abundance: .; CDR3aa: CASSLVAQNYEQYF; CDR3nt: TGTGCCAGCAGCTTAGTAGCCCAGAACTACGAGCAGTACTTC
v_gene: TRBV7-8; j_gene: TRBJ2-7; d_gene: TRBD1; abundance: .; CDR3aa: CASSFVPGQGREQYF; CDR3nt: TGTGCCAGCAGCTTCGTACCGGGACAGGGCCGCGAGCAGTACTTC
v_gene: TRBV2; j_gene: TRBJ1-2; d_gene: .; abundance: .; CDR3aa: CASSEALQLGYTF; CDR3nt: TGTGCCAGCAGTGAAGCTCTCCAGCTAGGCTACACCTTC
v_gene: TRBV7-9; j_gene: TRBJ2-7; d_gene: TRBD2; abundance: .; CDR3aa: CASSPRGTSGSLLHEQYF; CDR3nt: TGTGCCAGCAGTCCCAGGGGGACTAGCGGGAGTTTGTTACACGAGCAGTACTTC
v_gene: TRBV6-1; j_gene: TRBJ1-2; d_gene: TRBD1; abundance: few; CDR3aa: CASSGRQGLGYTF; CDR3nt: TGTGCCAGCAGTGGCCGACAGGGACTTGGCTACACCTTC
v_gene: TRBV7-2; j_gene: TRBJ2-3; d_gene: .; abundance: once; CDR3aa: CASSPGNREFGTDTQYF; CDR3nt: TGTGCCAGCAGCCCCGGGAACAGGGAATTCGGCACAGATACGCAGTATTTT
v_gene: TRBV5-5; j_gene: TRBJ2-1; d_gene: TRBD1; abundance: once; CDR3aa: CASRTGTEYNEQFF; CDR3nt: TGTGCCAGCAGAACCGGGACAGAATACAATGAGCAGTTCTTC
v_gene: TRBV7-9; j_gene: TRBJ1-4; d_gene: .; abundance: .; CDR3aa: CASSLDRRARNEKLFF; CDR3nt: TGTGCCAGCAGCTTAGACAGGAGGGCCAGAAATGAAAAACTGTTTTTT